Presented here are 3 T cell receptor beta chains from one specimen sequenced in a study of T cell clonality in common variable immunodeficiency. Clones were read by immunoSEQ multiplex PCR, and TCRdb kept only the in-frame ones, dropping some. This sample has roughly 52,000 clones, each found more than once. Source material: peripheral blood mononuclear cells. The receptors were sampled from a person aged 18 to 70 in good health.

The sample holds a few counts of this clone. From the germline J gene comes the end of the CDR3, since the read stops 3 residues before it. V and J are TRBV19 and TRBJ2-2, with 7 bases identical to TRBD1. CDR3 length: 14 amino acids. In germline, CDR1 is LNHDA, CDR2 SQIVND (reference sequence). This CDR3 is CASSLSTGNEKLFF. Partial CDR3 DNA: TGTGCCAGTAGTTTGTCGACAGGGAATGAAAAG.

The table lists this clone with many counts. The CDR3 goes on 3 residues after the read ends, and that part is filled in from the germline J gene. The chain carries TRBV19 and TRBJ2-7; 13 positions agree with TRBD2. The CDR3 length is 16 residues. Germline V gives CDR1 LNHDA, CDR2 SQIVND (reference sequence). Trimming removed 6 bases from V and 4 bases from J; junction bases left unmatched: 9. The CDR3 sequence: CASRASGLAGTYEQYF. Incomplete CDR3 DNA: TGTGCCAGTAGAGCTTCGGGACTAGCGGGAACTTACGAG.

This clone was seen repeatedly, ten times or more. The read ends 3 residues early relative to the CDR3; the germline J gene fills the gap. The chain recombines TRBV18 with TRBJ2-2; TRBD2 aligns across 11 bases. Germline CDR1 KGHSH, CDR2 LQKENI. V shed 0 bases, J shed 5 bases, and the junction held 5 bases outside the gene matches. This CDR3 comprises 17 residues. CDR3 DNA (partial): TGTGCCAGCTCACCACCACTAGCGGGAGCGTGGACCGGGGAG. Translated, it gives CASSPPLAGAWTGE. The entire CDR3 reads CASSPPLAGAWTGELFF. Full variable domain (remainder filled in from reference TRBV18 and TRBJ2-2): NAGVMQNPRHLVRRRGQEARLRCSPMKGHSHVYWYRQLPEEGLKFMVYLQKENIIDESGMPKERFSAEFPKEGPSILRIQQVVRGDSAAYFCASSPPLAGAWTGELFFGEGSRLTVL.